These T cell receptor beta chains were read from a single sample in a study of identical twins. MiXCR, applied by TCRdb to the 5' RACE reads, yields one record per CDR3 protein. Here the sample spans 250,000 or so distinct CDR3 sequences, approximately 7.3% being singletons. These data also formed part of another study, on yellow fever vaccine responses in identical twins.

The sequenced sample was CD8+ T cells sorted from blood. The receptors stem from a woman under 30 in good health. Each CDR3 is given with its conserved first and last residue. The D gene is left open where the match is weak. Some rows mark clone size as missing; the rest say once, few, many or name a class of expanded clone.

clone_size	d_call	v_call	j_call	cdr3_nt	cdr3_aa
-	-	TRBV28	TRBJ2-7	TGTGCCAGCAGTTTGGAACCCGGAGGGACATATCCCTACGAGCAGTACTTC	CASSLEPGGTYPYEQYF
few	-	TRBV6-2/TRBV6-3	TRBJ1-1	TGTGCCAGCAGTTACGGGTGGGGGACTGAAGCTTTCTTT	CASSYGWGTEAFF
many	-	TRBV29-1	TRBJ1-2	TGCAGCGTTGAAGATACAGGATACCGGGCCGGTAACTATGGCTACACCTTC	CSVEDTGYRAGNYGYTF
-	-	TRBV27	TRBJ2-3	TGTGCCAGCAGTGTATACCTCAATACGCAGTATTTT	CASSVYLNTQYF
once	-	TRBV4-2	TRBJ2-3	TGTACCAGCAGCCAAGTGGTCCGGGGTAGTATATCCACCACAGATACGCAGTATTTT	CTSSQVVRGSISTTDTQYF
few	TRBD2	TRBV20-1	TRBJ2-7	TGCAGTGCTAGAGATAGTGGGGAAGCGGGAGGGGCCTACGAGCAGTACTTC	CSARDSGEAGGAYEQYF
-	TRBD1	TRBV3-1	TRBJ1-2	TGTGCCAGCAGCCAAACGGAAAGGATCGGGACAGTTAGTGGCTACACCTTC	CASSQTERIGTVSGYTF
-	-	TRBV6-2/TRBV6-3	TRBJ1-1	TGTGCCAGCAGTTACAGTGAGGGGTATGAAGCTTTCTTT	CASSYSEGYEAFF
-	-	TRBV2	TRBJ2-1	TGTGCCAGTGGTCTGGGGTGGAATGAGCAGTTCTTC	CASGLGWNEQFF
-	TRBD1	TRBV7-8	TRBJ2-3	TGTGCCAGCAGCTTGGGGTTTGTTGGGACAGGGAGCACAGATACGCAGTATTTT	CASSLGFVGTGSTDTQYF
many	TRBD1	TRBV12-3/TRBV12-4	TRBJ2-7	TGTGCCAGCAGCTCGGACAGGGCCTACGAGCAGTACTTC	CASSSDRAYEQYF
many	TRBD2	TRBV12-3/TRBV12-4	TRBJ2-4	TGTGCCAGCAGTTTTGCTGGCCTTTGGGGGGGGGAGTACTTC	CASSFAGLWGGEYF
-	-	TRBV6-1	TRBJ2-5	TGTGCCAGCAGTCCCCCATGGAGTAGCGGAGAGACCCAGTACTTC	CASSPPWSSGETQYF
few	-	TRBV13	TRBJ1-1	TGTGCCAGCAGCTTAGGGCGGGGAGTGAACACTGAAGCTTTCTTT	CASSLGRGVNTEAFF
many	-	TRBV5-1	TRBJ2-1	TGCGCCAGCAGCTTTGGCGACTCCTACAATGAGCAGTTCTTC	CASSFGDSYNEQFF
few	-	TRBV4-1	TRBJ2-3	TGCGCCAGCAGCCAGGAAGACAGGCTCACAGATACGCAGTATTTT	CASSQEDRLTDTQYF
-	-	TRBV6-5	TRBJ1-1	TGTGCCAGCAGTTTTCTCTCAGACAGGCACACTGAAGCTTTCTTT	CASSFLSDRHTEAFF
few	-	TRBV10-3	TRBJ2-5	TGTGCCATCAGTGAGTCCTTGGCGCCGCCCCAAGAGACCCAGTACTTC	CAISESLAPPQETQYF
-	TRBD2	TRBV10-2	TRBJ2-1	TGCGCCAGCACCCCCGCTAGCGGATTCTACAATGAGCAGTTCTTC	CASTPASGFYNEQFF
many	TRBD2	TRBV5-1	TRBJ2-3	TGCGCCAGCAGCTTGAAGACTAGCGGGAGGGGAGATACGCAGTATTTT	CASSLKTSGRGDTQYF